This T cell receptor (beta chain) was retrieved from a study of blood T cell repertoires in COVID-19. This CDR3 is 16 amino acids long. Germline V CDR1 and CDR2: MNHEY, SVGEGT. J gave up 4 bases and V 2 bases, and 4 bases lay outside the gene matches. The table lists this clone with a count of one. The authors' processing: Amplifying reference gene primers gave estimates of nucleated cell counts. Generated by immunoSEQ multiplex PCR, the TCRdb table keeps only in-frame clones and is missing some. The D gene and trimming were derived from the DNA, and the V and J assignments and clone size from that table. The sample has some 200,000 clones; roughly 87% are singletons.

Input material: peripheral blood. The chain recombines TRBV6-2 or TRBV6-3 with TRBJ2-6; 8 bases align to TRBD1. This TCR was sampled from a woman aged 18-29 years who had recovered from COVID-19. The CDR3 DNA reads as TGTGCCAGCAGTTACACCAGGGGGCTCGGGGCCAACGTCCTGACTTTC. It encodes CASSYTRGLGANVLTF.